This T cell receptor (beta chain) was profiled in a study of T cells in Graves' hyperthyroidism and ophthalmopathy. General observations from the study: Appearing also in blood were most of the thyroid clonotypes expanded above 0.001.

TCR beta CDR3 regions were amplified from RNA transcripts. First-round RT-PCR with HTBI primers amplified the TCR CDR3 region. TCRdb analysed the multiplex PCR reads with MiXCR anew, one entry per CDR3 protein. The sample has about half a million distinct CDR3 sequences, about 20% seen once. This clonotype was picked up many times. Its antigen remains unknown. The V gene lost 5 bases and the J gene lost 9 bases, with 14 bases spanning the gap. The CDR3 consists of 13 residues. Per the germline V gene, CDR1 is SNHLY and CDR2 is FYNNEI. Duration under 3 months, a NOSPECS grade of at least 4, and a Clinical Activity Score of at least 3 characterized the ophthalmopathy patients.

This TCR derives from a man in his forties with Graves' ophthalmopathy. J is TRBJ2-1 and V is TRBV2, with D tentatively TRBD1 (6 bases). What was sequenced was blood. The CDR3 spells CASSRSRGSEQFF. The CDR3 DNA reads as TGTGCCAGCAGTAGGAGCAGGGGTAGTGAGCAGTTCTTC.